This T cell receptor beta chain emerged from a study of cytomegalovirus exposure and HLA in healthy donors. The PCR had 60 Vbeta and 13 Jbeta primers. The protocol was immunoSEQ multiplex PCR, while the TCRdb copy is restricted to in-frame clones and leaves out a portion. This sample's clone table lists around 200,000 clones. Findings and limits, study-wide: In an earlier analysis, productive rearrangement rates for most beta V segments clustered near 87% or 30%. In vitro assays verified that a few CMV-associated chains recognized CMV antigens specifically. Of the V segments, some could not be distinguished, including TRBV6-2 and TRBV6-3, and were excluded. Per a later analysis, about 18,000 TCR beta sequences showed association with HLA alleles at 0.05 false discovery rate.

Regarding this clone: No antigen is known for it.

V was pared by 0 bases and J by 0 bases, with 8 bases between. CDR3 length equals 14 residues. CDR1 is GTSNPN and CDR2 is SVGIG in the germline V gene (reference sequence). The receptor was isolated from a woman under 40 in good health and CMV-seropositive. This rearrangement joins TRBV30 to TRBJ1-1; possibly TRBD1 for D (5 bases). The sequencing input was PBMCs. CDR3 DNA: TGTGCCTGGAGTGTAGGGGTTATGAACACTGAAGCTTTCTTT. Protein product: CAWSVGVMNTEAFF.